This TCR beta chain was obtained from a study of blood T cell repertoires in COVID-19. Study details: Donors in the United States, Italy and Spain gave samples during acute or convalescent COVID-19. PBMCs, B-cell-depleted T cells, or T cells were the source of the cDNA or gDNA that made up the material.

Source study methods: Estimates of nucleated cell counts were drawn from the amplification of reference gene primers. Clones were read by immunoSEQ multiplex PCR, and TCRdb kept only the in-frame ones, dropping some. The DNA gave D and trimming, while V, J and clone size come from that table. The data contain roughly 230,000 clones, 82% of them singletons. Sequencing was performed on peripheral blood. This clonotype originated in a woman aged 80 or over with acute or convalescent COVID-19.

This CDR3 reads CASRPTVQPGYEQYF. In DNA, the CDR3 is TGCGCCAGCAGGCCGACGGTACAGCCTGGCTACGAGCAGTACTTC. The rearrangement links TRBV23-1 to TRBJ2-7; D gene ambiguous. TRBV23-1 is known as an ORF, though its function is uncertain. V shed 6 bases and J shed 3 bases, with 18 bases lying between them. CDR3 length equals 15 residues.